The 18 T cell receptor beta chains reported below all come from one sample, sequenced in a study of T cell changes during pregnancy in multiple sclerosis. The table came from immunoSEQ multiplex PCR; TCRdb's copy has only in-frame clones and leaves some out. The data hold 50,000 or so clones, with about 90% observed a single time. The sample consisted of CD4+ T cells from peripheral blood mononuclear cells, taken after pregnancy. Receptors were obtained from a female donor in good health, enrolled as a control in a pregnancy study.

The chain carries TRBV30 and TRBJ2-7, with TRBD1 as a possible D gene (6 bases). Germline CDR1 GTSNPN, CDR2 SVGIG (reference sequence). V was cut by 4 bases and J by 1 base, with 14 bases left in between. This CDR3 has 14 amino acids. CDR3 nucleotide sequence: TGTGCCTGGAAACAGGGTTTATTATCCTACGAGCAGTACTTC. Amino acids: CAWKQGLLSYEQYF.

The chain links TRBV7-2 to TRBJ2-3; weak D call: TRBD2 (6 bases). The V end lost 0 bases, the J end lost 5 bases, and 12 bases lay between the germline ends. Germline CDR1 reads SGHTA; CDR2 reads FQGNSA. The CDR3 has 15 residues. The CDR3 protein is CASSLAGGRVDTQYF. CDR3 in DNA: TGTGCCAGCAGCTTAGCGGGGGGAAGGGTAGATACGCAGTATTTT.

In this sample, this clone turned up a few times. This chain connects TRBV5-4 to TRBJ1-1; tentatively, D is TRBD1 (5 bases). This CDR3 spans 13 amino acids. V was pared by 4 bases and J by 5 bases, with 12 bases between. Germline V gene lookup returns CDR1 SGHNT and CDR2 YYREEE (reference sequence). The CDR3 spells CASSHTGGTEAFF. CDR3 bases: TGTGCCAGCAGCCATACCGGGGGAACTGAAGCTTTCTTT.

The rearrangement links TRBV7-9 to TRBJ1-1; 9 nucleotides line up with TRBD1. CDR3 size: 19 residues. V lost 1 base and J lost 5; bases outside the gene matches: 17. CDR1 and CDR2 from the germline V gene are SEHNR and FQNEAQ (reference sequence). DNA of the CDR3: TGTGCCAGCAGCTTAGTCCCGGGTAGGGGACAGGGAAGTTTTACTGAAGCTTTCTTT. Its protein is CASSLVPGRGQGSFTEAFF.

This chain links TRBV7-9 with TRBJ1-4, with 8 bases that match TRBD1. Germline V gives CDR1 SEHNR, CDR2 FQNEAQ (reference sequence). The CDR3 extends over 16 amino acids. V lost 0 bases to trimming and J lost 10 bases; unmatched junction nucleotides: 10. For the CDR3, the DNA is TGTGCCAGCAGCTTAGCGACCGGACAGGGAGGGGGAAAACTGTTTTTT. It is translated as CASSLATGQGGGKLFF.

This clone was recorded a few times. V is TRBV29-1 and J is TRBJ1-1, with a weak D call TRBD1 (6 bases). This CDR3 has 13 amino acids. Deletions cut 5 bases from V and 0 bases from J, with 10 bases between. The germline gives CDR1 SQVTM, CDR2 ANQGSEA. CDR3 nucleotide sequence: TGCAGCGTTTCAGGGGCGCTGAACACTGAAGCTTTCTTT. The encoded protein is CSVSGALNTEAFF.

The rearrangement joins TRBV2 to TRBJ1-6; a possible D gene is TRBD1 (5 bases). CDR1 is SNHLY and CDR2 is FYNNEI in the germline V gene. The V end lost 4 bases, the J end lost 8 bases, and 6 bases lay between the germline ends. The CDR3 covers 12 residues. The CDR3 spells CASSAQDSPLHF. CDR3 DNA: TGTGCCAGCAGTGCACAGGATTCACCCCTCCACTTT.

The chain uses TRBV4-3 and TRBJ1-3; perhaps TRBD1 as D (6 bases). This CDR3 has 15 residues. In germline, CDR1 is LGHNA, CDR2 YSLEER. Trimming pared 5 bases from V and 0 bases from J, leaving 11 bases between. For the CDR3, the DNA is TGCGCCAGCAGCGGTATGACAGGCTCTGGAAACACCATATATTTT. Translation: CASSGMTGSGNTIYF.

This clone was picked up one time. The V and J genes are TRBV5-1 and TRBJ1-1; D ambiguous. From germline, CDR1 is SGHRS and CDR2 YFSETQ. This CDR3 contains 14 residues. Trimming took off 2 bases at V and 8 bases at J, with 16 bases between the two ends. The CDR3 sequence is CASSFDISFPEAFF. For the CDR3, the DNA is TGCGCCAGCAGCTTCGACATAAGTTTTCCCGAAGCTTTCTTT.

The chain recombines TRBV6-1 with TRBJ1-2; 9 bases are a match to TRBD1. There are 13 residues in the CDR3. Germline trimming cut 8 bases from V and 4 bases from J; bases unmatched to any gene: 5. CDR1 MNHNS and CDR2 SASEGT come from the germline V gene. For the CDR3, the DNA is TGTGCCAGCGGGGACAGGGTGGTCTATGGCTACACCTTC. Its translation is CASGDRVVYGYTF.

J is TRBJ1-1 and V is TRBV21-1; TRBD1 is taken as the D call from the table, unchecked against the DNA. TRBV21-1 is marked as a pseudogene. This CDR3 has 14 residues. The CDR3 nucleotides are TGTGCCAGCAGCAAGACAGACATGAACACTGAAGCTTTCTTT. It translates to CASSKTDMNTEAFF.

DNA of the CDR3: TGTGCCAGCAGCAGGTCGCGGGCCCCAGGACGAGGAGAGCAGTACTTC. It translates to CASSRSRAPGRGEQYF. This chain uses TRBV21-1 with TRBJ2-7; TRBD2, the table's D call, lacks a check against the DNA. TRBV21-1 is given as a pseudogene. The CDR3 has 16 residues.

The CDR3 bases are TGTGCCAGTAGTATAGGCCCCACGGGCTCCTACAATGAGCAGTTCTTC. Amino acid sequence: CASSIGPTGSYNEQFF. This sequence joins TRBV19 and TRBJ2-1; D is unclear. Trimming took off 1 base at V and 0 bases at J, with 10 bases between the two ends. The CDR3 has 16 amino acids. Germline CDR1 and CDR2: LNHDA and SQIVND (reference sequence). The full variable domain, completed using reference TRBV19 and TRBJ2-1, is DGGITQSPKYLFRKEGQNVTLSCEQNLNHDAMYWYRQDPGQGLRLIYYSQIVNDFQKGDIAEGYSVSREKKESFPLTVTSAQKNPTAFYLCASSIGPTGSYNEQFFGPGTRLTVL.

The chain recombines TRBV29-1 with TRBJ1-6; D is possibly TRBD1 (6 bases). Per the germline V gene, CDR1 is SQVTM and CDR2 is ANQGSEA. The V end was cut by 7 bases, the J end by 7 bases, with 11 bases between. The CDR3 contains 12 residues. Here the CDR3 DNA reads TGCAGCGACTGGACAGTAAATTCACCCCTCCACTTT. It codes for CSDWTVNSPLHF.

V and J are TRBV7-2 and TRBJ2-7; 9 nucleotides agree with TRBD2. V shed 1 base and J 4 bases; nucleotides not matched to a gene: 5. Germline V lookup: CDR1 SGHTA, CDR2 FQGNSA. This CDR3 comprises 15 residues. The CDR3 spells CASSLDASGVYEQYF. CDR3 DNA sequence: TGTGCCAGCAGCTTAGATGCTAGCGGGGTGTACGAGCAGTACTTC.

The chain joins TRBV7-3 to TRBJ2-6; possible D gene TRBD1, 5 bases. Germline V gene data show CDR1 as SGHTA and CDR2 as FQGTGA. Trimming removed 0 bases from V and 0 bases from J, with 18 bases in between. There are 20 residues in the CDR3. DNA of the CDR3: TGTGCCAGCAGCTTAACGTTGCGGCAGGGTATCAGCTCTGGGGCCAACGTCCTGACTTTC. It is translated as CASSLTLRQGISSGANVLTF.

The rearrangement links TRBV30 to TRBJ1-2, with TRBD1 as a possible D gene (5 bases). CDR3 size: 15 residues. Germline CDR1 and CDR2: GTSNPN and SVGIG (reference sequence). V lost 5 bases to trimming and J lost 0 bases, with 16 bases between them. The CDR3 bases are TGTGCCTGGCTAAACGGGGGAAAAGCTAACTATGGCTACACCTTC. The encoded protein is CAWLNGGKANYGYTF.

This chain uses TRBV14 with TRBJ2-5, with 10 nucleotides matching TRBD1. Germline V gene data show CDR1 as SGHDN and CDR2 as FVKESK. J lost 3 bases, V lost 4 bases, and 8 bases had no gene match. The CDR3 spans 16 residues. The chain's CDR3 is CASSRGTGAVEETQYF. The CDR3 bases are TGTGCCAGCAGCCGCGGGACAGGGGCGGTGGAAGAGACCCAGTACTTC. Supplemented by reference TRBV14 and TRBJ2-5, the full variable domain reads EAGVTQFPSHSVIEKGQTVTLRCDPISGHDNLYWYRRVMGKEIKFLLHFVKESKQDESGMPNNRFLAERTGGTYSTLKVQPAELEDSGVYFCASSRGTGAVEETQYFGPGTRLLVL.